What follows are 30 T cell receptor beta chains derived from one specimen sequenced in a study of radiation and T cells in renal cell carcinoma. Some clones are missing from TCRdb's copy, which holds only in-frame ones; the method was immunoSEQ multiplex PCR. The table lists about 150,000 clones, roughly 89% of them singletons, with 10% to 15% in the top ten. The sample's time point: blood 2 weeks post-SBRT. Documented treatment: 15 Gy SBRT to primary tumor, nephrectomy 4 weeks later. Sequences were derived from blood, sampled from a patient whose treatment included radiotherapy and nephrectomy. These receptors were taken from a woman between 50 and 59 years old with renal cell carcinoma.

The chain combines TRBV7-3 with TRBJ2-7; TRBD2 is a possible D gene (6 bases). Germline V gives CDR1 SGHTA, CDR2 FQGTGA. V dropped 0 bases and J dropped 5 bases, with 14 bases sitting between them. This CDR3 region has 15 residues. The CDR3 DNA reads TGTGCCAGCAGCTTAACCGGCAGGGAGGCCCACGAGCAGTACTTC. This gives the protein CASSLTGREAHEQYF.

The chain carries TRBV25-1 and TRBJ1-5; D gene ambiguous. Trimming took 7 bases from V and 2 from J, leaving 12 bases between them. Germline values: CDR1 MGHDK, CDR2 SYGVNS. This CDR3 region has 14 residues. The CDR3 loop is CASITRERNQPQHF. Written as DNA, the CDR3 is TGTGCCAGCATTACTCGGGAGCGCAATCAGCCCCAGCATTTT.

For the CDR3, the DNA is TGTGCCAGCAGTCCAGAGGGACACCCTAAGGGGACGCAGTATTTT. It yields the protein CASSPEGHPKGTQYF. The chain employs TRBV27 and TRBJ2-3, with D possibly TRBD1 on 6 matching bases. Germline CDR1 MNHEY, CDR2 SMNVEV (reference sequence). V dropped 5 bases and J dropped 9 bases, with 21 bases sitting between them. The CDR3 loop spans 15 amino acids.

The rearrangement uses TRBV13 and TRBJ1-2; TRBD1 matches at 8 bases. Per germline, CDR1 PRHDT and CDR2 FYEKMQ (reference sequence). V was pared by 4 bases and J by 0 bases, with 7 bases of the junction left unmatched. There are 16 residues in the CDR3. The DNA for the CDR3 is TGTGCCAGCAGCTCGTTAGGACAGGGTACTAACTATGGCTACACCTTC. This codes for CASSSLGQGTNYGYTF.

This chain connects TRBV30 to TRBJ1-6; 7 bases line up with TRBD1. J was trimmed by 10 bases and V by 3 bases; bases with no gene match: 3. CDR1 and CDR2 (germline): GTSNPN, SVGIG (reference sequence). CDR3 size: 12 residues. The CDR3 DNA follows: TGTGCCTGGAGCGGACAGGTCTCACCCCTCCACTTT. As protein: CAWSGQVSPLHF.

The CDR3 DNA is TGCACAAAGTCGGGGACAGGGGATTCATACGACTACGAGCAGTACTTC. It encodes CTKSGTGDSYDYEQYF. The chain couples TRBV1 to TRBJ2-7; the table's D call of TRBD1 was not tested on the DNA. TRBV1 is a recognized pseudogene. This CDR3 contains 16 residues.

The table lists this clone with a count of one. In DNA, the CDR3 is TGTGCCAGCAGCTCTTTCGGGAGTAGCTCCTACGAGCAGTACTTC. This gives the protein CASSSFGSSSYEQYF. This chain links TRBV7-9 with TRBJ2-7; TRBD2 might be the D (6 bases). Trimming took 4 bases from V and 0 from J, leaving 13 bases between them. Looked up from germline, CDR1 is SEHNR and CDR2 is FQNEAQ (reference sequence). The CDR3 runs to 15 residues.

The chain couples TRBV7-3 to TRBJ1-5; D is unresolved. The CDR3 runs 15 residues. V dropped 2 bases and J dropped 3 bases, with 11 bases sitting between them. The germline V gene encodes CDR1 SGHTA and CDR2 FQGTGA. The CDR3 region has the DNA TGTGCCAGCAGCTTATGGGGTCCCCCCAATCAGCCCCAGCATTTT. Protein product: CASSLWGPPNQPQHF.

V is TRBV11-3 and J is TRBJ2-5, with 9 bases identical to TRBD1. CDR1 and CDR2 (germline): SGHNT, YENEEA. This CDR3 spans 15 amino acids. The J segment lost 5 bases and the V segment lost 5 bases, leaving 9 bases of the junction unmatched. CDR3 loop: CASSEDRGRRETQYF. CDR3 nucleotides: TGTGCCAGCAGCGAGGACAGGGGCCGCCGGGAGACCCAGTACTTC.

This chain links TRBV5-1 with TRBJ2-1; the D gene is possibly TRBD1 (5 bases). This CDR3 region has 14 residues. V was cut by 4 bases and J by 12 bases, with 20 bases left in between. Germline CDR1 is SGHRS and CDR2 is YFSETQ. The CDR3 bases are TGCGCCAGCAGCCCAACCGATCCCTCTAGGGGGCAGTTCTTC. Translation: CASSPTDPSRGQFF.

This chain uses TRBV30 with TRBJ1-2; D not certain. Trimming pared 2 bases from V and 4 bases from J, leaving 11 bases between. The germline CDR1 and CDR2 sequences are GTSNPN and SVGIG (reference sequence). The CDR3 contains 13 residues. CDR3: CAWSLGLRYGYTF. CDR3 sequence (DNA): TGTGCCTGGAGTCTAGGCCTCCGCTATGGCTACACCTTC.

This clone was detected once. The chain joins TRBV5-1 to TRBJ1-4; a weak D match, TRBD1 (5 bases). Germline CDR1 SGHRS, CDR2 YFSETQ. There are 13 residues in the CDR3. Trimming removed 5 bases at V and 7 bases at J, with 12 bases between. The CDR3 sequence is CASRRDSSEKLFF. The CDR3, as DNA: TGCGCCAGCAGAAGAGACAGTAGTGAAAAACTGTTTTTT.

This sequence joins TRBV19 and TRBJ1-1; D is ambiguous. V shed 4 bases and J shed 0 bases, with 9 bases lying between them. Looked up from germline, CDR1 is LNHDA and CDR2 is SQIVND (reference sequence). The CDR3 has 14 amino acids. The CDR3 DNA follows: TGTGCCAGTAGTACCCGACTGATGAACACTGAAGCTTTCTTT. Its translation: CASSTRLMNTEAFF. The whole variable domain, remainder taken from reference TRBV19 and TRBJ1-1, is DGGITQSPKYLFRKEGQNVTLSCEQNLNHDAMYWYRQDPGQGLRLIYYSQIVNDFQKGDIAEGYSVSREKKESFPLTVTSAQKNPTAFYLCASSTRLMNTEAFFGQGTRLTVV.

This clone was counted many times. CDR3 region: CASSFSTGIRSGYTF. DNA of the CDR3: TGTGCCAGTAGTTTTTCAACAGGGATAAGGAGCGGCTACACCTTC. The V call is TRBV19, the J call TRBJ1-2, with a weak D call TRBD1 (6 bases). From germline, CDR1 is LNHDA and CDR2 SQIVND (reference sequence). The CDR3 has 15 amino acids. The V end lost 5 bases, the J end lost 8 bases, and 21 bases lay between the germline ends.

The chain joins TRBV14 to TRBJ2-1; D uncertain. The CDR3 has 15 amino acids. Germline loops: CDR1 SGHDN, CDR2 FVKESK. Between the trimmed V and J ends, which lost 1 base and 5 bases, there was a span of 12 bases. The CDR3: CASSQVSARNNEQFF. The CDR3, as DNA: TGTGCCAGCAGCCAAGTCTCGGCTAGAAACAATGAGCAGTTCTTC.

The J gene is TRBJ2-6, the V gene TRBV5-8, with D unclear. V was shortened by 4 bases and J by 4 bases, with 12 bases between the two germline ends. The CDR3 extends over 15 amino acids. Looked up from germline, CDR1 is SGHTS and CDR2 is YDEGEE. CDR3 in DNA: TGTGCCAGCAGCATCAGGATCTTGGGGGCCAACGTCCTGACTTTC. This translates into CASSIRILGANVLTF.

The V and J genes are TRBV2 and TRBJ2-1; 8 bases fit TRBD2. The germline gives CDR1 SNHLY, CDR2 FYNNEI. The CDR3 covers 15 residues. V lost 5 bases, J lost 8 bases, and 11 bases stayed unmatched. The DNA for the CDR3 is TGTGCCAGCAGTTACCCGGGGGGGAGGCAGGATGAGCAGTTCTTC. Its translation is CASSYPGGRQDEQFF.

CDR3 bases: TGTGCCAGTGACCCGGGACTAGCGCACGAGCAGTACTTC. Translating gives CASDPGLAHEQYF. This chain joins TRBV7-9 and TRBJ2-7; 10 bases line up with TRBD2. There are 13 residues in the CDR3. The V gene end was trimmed by 9 bases and the J gene end by 5 bases; junction bases not matched to a gene: 7. Looked up from germline, CDR1 is SEHNR and CDR2 is FQNEAQ (reference sequence).

The gene calls are TRBV19 and TRBJ1-2; a weak D match, TRBD1 (6 bases). The length of the CDR3 is 12 residues. From germline, CDR1 is LNHDA and CDR2 SQIVND (reference sequence). Trimming took 7 bases from V and 3 from J, leaving 9 bases between them. Here the CDR3 reads CASNRVDYGYTF. DNA for the CDR3: TGTGCCAGTAACAGGGTAGACTATGGCTACACCTTC.

The chain recombines TRBV7-9 with TRBJ2-3; D remains ambiguous. V lost 1 base and J lost 1, with 9 bases in between. The CDR3 runs to 15 residues. Germline V gene sequence: CDR1 SEHNR, CDR2 FQNEAQ (reference sequence). This chain's CDR3 is CASSLGGVGTDTQYF. The CDR3 DNA follows: TGTGCCAGCAGCTTAGGTGGAGTTGGCACAGATACGCAGTATTTT.

Note on this clone: One end of the junction does not line up with germline, which may come from a read error. The chain joins TRBV5-5 to TRBJ1-2; D call uncertain. The CDR3 spans 11 residues. The germline V gene has CDR1 SGHKS and CDR2 YYEKEE (reference sequence). CDR3 nucleotides: TGTGCCAGCAGCGGCCTGAATACCCCAGCCTTC. Protein sequence: CASSGLNTPAF.

The gene calls are TRBV19 and TRBJ2-3; 7 bases are a match to TRBD1. With V trimmed by 5 bases and J by 2 bases, 4 bases remained unmatched. Germline lookup yields CDR1 LNHDA and CDR2 SQIVND (reference sequence). This CDR3 comprises 14 residues. CDR3 protein: CASSVGQATDTQYF. For the CDR3, the DNA is TGTGCCAGTAGTGTTGGACAGGCCACAGATACGCAGTATTTT.

The rearrangement joins TRBV9 to TRBJ1-4; D not certain. Trimming stripped 3 bases from V and 3 bases from J, with 12 bases between. This CDR3 comprises 15 residues. Germline CDR1 is SGDLS and CDR2 is YYNGEE. The CDR3 DNA reads as TGTGCCAGCAGCGCACCAGGTGGTCCTAATGAAAAACTGTTTTTT. As protein: CASSAPGGPNEKLFF.

This chain uses TRBV7-2 with TRBJ2-7; D is ambiguous. This CDR3 is built from 13 residues. Trimming cost V 1 base and J 3 bases, with 7 bases left between them. Germline V gene data show CDR1 as SGHTA and CDR2 as FQGNSA. DNA for the CDR3: TGTGCCAGCAGCTTAGGTCCAAACTACGAGCAGTACTTC. Residues: CASSLGPNYEQYF.

In regard to this clone: A read error may account for a junction end that differs from germline. V gene TRBV7-6 combines with J gene TRBJ2-7; 9 bases are a match to TRBD2. Germline V gene sequence: CDR1 SGHVS, CDR2 FNYEAQ. The CDR3 loop spans 16 amino acids. CDR3 sequence (DNA): TGTGCCAGCAGCTTAGGACCGGGACTAGCTTCCTCCGAGCAGTACTTC. Protein: CASSLGPGLASSEQYF.

V gene TRBV11-2 combines with J gene TRBJ2-2; TRBD1 aligns across 7 bases. Trimming took 1 base from V and 4 from J; bases not matched to a gene: 9. CDR1 is SGHAT and CDR2 is FQNNGV in the germline V gene. This CDR3 is 17 amino acids long. Here the CDR3 reads CASSLGDSPVGTGELFF. The CDR3 region has the DNA TGTGCCAGCAGCTTAGGGGACAGTCCGGTGGGCACCGGGGAGCTGTTTTTT.

V and J are TRBV18 and TRBJ2-7; tentatively, D is TRBD1 (6 bases). Looked up from germline, CDR1 is KGHSH and CDR2 is LQKENI. CDR3 length: 14 amino acids. Trimming took 4 bases from V and 2 from J, leaving 12 bases between them. The DNA for the CDR3 is TGTGCCAGCTCACTAGACCGGGACACCTACGAGCAGTACTTC. Translated: CASSLDRDTYEQYF. Filled out from reference TRBV18 and TRBJ2-7, the complete variable domain reads NAGVMQNPRHLVRRRGQEARLRCSPMKGHSHVYWYRQLPEEGLKFMVYLQKENIIDESGMPKERFSAEFPKEGPSILRIQQVVRGDSAAYFCASSLDRDTYEQYFGPGTRLTVT.

This clone was seen only once. This sequence joins TRBV6-1 and TRBJ1-2, with D perhaps matching TRBD1 (6 bases). The V end was cut by 5 bases, the J end by 2 bases, with 15 bases between. The germline V gene encodes CDR1 MNHNS and CDR2 SASEGT. The CDR3 runs to 15 residues. CDR3 nucleotides: TGTGCCAGCAGTTCCACGAGCGGGGGCAACTATGGCTACACCTTC. It encodes CASSSTSGGNYGYTF.

The chain uses TRBV4-1 and TRBJ1-1; 8 bases agree with TRBD1. J was trimmed by 0 bases and V by 5 bases; bases with no gene match: 14. The CDR3 is made up of 18 amino acids. In germline, CDR1 is MGHRA, CDR2 YSYEKL. This chain's CDR3 is CASSFTGGTGVMNTEAFF. CDR3 nucleotide sequence: TGCGCCAGCAGCTTTACAGGGGGGACGGGGGTCATGAACACTGAAGCTTTCTTT.

A single count supports this clone. The chain is built from TRBV7-2 and TRBJ2-7; TRBD1 is a possible D gene (6 bases). Germline V gene data show CDR1 as SGHTA and CDR2 as FQGNSA. The CDR3 is 17 residues long. With 5 bases removed from V and 7 bases from J, the gap between germline ends came to 27 bases. For the CDR3, the DNA is TGTGCCAGCAGCCTCCTGATAGGGCAGGGGAAGGCAGGGGAGCAGTACTTC. It codes for CASSLLIGQGKAGEQYF.